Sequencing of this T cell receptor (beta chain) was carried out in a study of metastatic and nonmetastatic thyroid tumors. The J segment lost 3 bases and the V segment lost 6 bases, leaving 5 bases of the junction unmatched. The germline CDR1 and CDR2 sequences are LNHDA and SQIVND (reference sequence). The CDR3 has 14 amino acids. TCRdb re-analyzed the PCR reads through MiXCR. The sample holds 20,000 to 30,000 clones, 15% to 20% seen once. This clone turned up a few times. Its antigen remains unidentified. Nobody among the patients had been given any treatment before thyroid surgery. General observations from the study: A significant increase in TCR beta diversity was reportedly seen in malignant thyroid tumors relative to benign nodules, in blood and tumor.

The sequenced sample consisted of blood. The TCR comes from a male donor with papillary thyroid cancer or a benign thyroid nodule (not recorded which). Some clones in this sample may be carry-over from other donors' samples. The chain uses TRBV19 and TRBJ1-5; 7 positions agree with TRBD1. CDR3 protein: CASRGDRDNQPQHF. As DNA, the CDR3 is TGTGCCAGTAGAGGTGACAGGGACAATCAGCCCCAGCATTTT.